This TCR beta chain was retrieved from a study of OX40 agonist ivuxolimab in advanced cancers. Study details: Patients' therapy was ivuxolimab, an antibody that acts as an agonist of OX40 (CD134). Study outcomes and limitations: Expanded clones tended on average to be more numerous among CD8+ T cells than CD4+.

CDR3 size: 14 residues. Deletions cut 1 base from V and 6 bases from J, with 12 bases between. CDR1 SEHNR and CDR2 FQNEAQ come from the germline V gene (reference sequence). The protocol was immunoSEQ multiplex PCR, while the TCRdb copy is restricted to in-frame clones and leaves out a portion. The sample comprises approximately 90,000 clones, roughly 89% of which are singletons, and 0.33% rests with the top ten. As for this clone: The target antigen is unknown.

The chain recombines TRBV7-9 with TRBJ1-1, with D maybe TRBD1 (5 bases). The TCR originated in an adult with an advanced solid tumor such as melanoma, head and neck, liver or kidney cancer. The material was CD4+ or CD8+ T cells sorted from blood, obtained in a trial of the OX40 agonist ivuxolimab. As DNA, the CDR3 is TGTGCCAGCAGCTTAGAAGGGACGGGAGCTGAAGCTTTCTTT. Translating it yields CASSLEGTGAEAFF.